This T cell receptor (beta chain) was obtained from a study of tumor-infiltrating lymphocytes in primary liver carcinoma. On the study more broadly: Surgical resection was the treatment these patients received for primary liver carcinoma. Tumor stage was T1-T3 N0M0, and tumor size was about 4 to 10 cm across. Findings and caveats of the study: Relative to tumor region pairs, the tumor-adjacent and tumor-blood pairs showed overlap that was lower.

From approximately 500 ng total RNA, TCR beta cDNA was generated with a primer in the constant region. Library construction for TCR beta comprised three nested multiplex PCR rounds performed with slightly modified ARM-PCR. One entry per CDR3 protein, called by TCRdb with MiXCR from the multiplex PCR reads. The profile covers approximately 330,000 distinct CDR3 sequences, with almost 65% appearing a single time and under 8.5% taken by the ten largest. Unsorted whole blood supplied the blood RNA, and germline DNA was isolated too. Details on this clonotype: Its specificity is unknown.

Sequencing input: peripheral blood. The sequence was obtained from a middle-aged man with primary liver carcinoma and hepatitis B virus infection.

The CDR3 DNA follows: TGTGCCAGCAGCTCCCCGGGGTGCACCCAGTACTTC. Translation gives CASSSPGCTQYF. The V and J genes are TRBV11-2 and TRBJ2-5, with D possibly being TRBD2 (5 bases). The germline V gene encodes CDR1 SGHAT and CDR2 FQNNGV. V gave up 4 bases and J gave up 8 bases, with 11 bases separating them. There are 12 residues in the CDR3.